These T cell receptor beta chains were read from a single sample in a study of shared clonotypes between healthy human individuals. The method was immunoSEQ multiplex PCR; TCRdb's version includes in-frame clones alone and lacks a portion of them. The repertoire holds fewer than 1 million clones, with roughly 96% as singletons. The source material was naive CD8+ T cells sorted from blood. The receptors come from a young man in good health. Both conserved end residues are part of each CDR3. A D gene is named only where the DNA matches it firmly. Clone size, where shown, is once, few, many, or a class for clones that have expanded.

CDR3aa: CASGLGFGLNTEAFF; CDR3nt: TGTGCCAGTGGTCTTGGGTTTGGGTTGAACACTGAAGCTTTCTTT; j_gene: TRBJ1-1; v_gene: TRBV27; abundance: -; d_gene: -
CDR3aa: CASSADRKQYF; CDR3nt: TGTGCCAGCAGCGCCGACAGAAAGCAGTACTTC; j_gene: TRBJ2-7; v_gene: TRBV7-9; abundance: -; d_gene: -
CDR3aa: CASGFVRDRGPLTGELFF; CDR3nt: TGTGCTAGTGGTTTTGTGCGGGACAGGGGGCCTCTCACCGGGGAGCTGTTTTTT; j_gene: TRBJ2-2; v_gene: TRBV12-5; abundance: -; d_gene: TRBD1
CDR3aa: CASSLRAYNEQFF; CDR3nt: TGTGCCAGCAGTTTGAGGGCTTACAATGAGCAGTTCTTC; j_gene: TRBJ2-1; v_gene: TRBV27; abundance: -; d_gene: -
CDR3aa: CASSAGGSNRGSGELFF; CDR3nt: TGTGCCAGCAGCGCAGGGGGCTCGAATAGGGGAAGCGGGGAGCTGTTTTTT; j_gene: TRBJ2-2; v_gene: TRBV9; abundance: -; d_gene: TRBD1
CDR3aa: CASSFRPTGAGREANVLTF; CDR3nt: TGTGCCAGCAGCTTCCGACCCACAGGCGCGGGGAGGGAGGCCAACGTCCTGACTTTC; j_gene: TRBJ2-6; v_gene: TRBV7-9; abundance: -; d_gene: TRBD2
CDR3aa: CASSSRTDSGANVLTF; CDR3nt: TGTGCCAGCAGTTCTAGGACAGATTCTGGGGCCAACGTCCTGACTTTC; j_gene: TRBJ2-6; v_gene: TRBV27; abundance: -; d_gene: -
CDR3aa: CASSYGFDTEAFF; CDR3nt: TGTGCCAGCAGTTACGGGTTCGACACTGAAGCTTTCTTT; j_gene: TRBJ1-1; v_gene: TRBV6-5; abundance: -; d_gene: -
CDR3aa: CASSFRINTEAFF; CDR3nt: TGTGCCAGCAGTTTCAGGATAAACACTGAAGCTTTCTTT; j_gene: TRBJ1-1; v_gene: TRBV28; abundance: -; d_gene: -
CDR3aa: CASSQDAERPHAQNEQFF; CDR3nt: TGCGCCAGCAGCCAAGATGCAGAACGACCCCATGCCCAAAATGAGCAGTTCTTC; j_gene: TRBJ2-1; v_gene: TRBV4-3; abundance: -; d_gene: -
CDR3aa: CASSRGTVPNTEAFF; CDR3nt: TGTGCCAGCAGCAGAGGGACAGTCCCCAACACTGAAGCTTTCTTT; j_gene: TRBJ1-1; v_gene: TRBV7-6; abundance: once; d_gene: TRBD1
CDR3aa: CASSPGQGAYEQYF; CDR3nt: TGCGCCAGCAGCCCGGGACAGGGAGCCTACGAGCAGTACTTC; j_gene: TRBJ2-7; v_gene: TRBV5-1; abundance: -; d_gene: TRBD1
CDR3aa: CAISDNEGLAGGNEQFF; CDR3nt: TGTGCCATCAGTGATAACGAGGGACTAGCGGGAGGTAATGAGCAGTTCTTC; j_gene: TRBJ2-1; v_gene: TRBV10-3; abundance: -; d_gene: TRBD2
CDR3aa: CASSSDSLNTGELFF; CDR3nt: TGCGCCAGCAGCTCCGACAGCCTCAACACCGGGGAGCTGTTTTTT; j_gene: TRBJ2-2; v_gene: TRBV5-1; abundance: -; d_gene: -
CDR3aa: CASSLVGGPSYEQYF; CDR3nt: TGCGCCAGCAGCTTGGTAGGGGGCCCCTCCTACGAGCAGTACTTC; j_gene: TRBJ2-7; v_gene: TRBV5-1; abundance: -; d_gene: TRBD1
CDR3aa: CASSFNRGNQPQHF; CDR3nt: TGTGCCAGCAGTTTTAACAGGGGAAATCAGCCCCAGCATTTT; j_gene: TRBJ1-5; v_gene: TRBV27; abundance: once; d_gene: TRBD1
CDR3aa: CASSLVGSGNTIYF; CDR3nt: TGTGCCAGCAGTTTAGTAGGATCTGGAAACACCATATATTTT; j_gene: TRBJ1-3; v_gene: TRBV28; abundance: -; d_gene: -
CDR3aa: CASSLRGPEYEQYF; CDR3nt: TGTGCCAGCAGTTTACGGGGACCGGAGTACGAGCAGTACTTC; j_gene: TRBJ2-7; v_gene: TRBV28; abundance: -; d_gene: -
CDR3aa: CASSFARTGPYEQYF; CDR3nt: TGTGCCAGCAGTTTTGCAAGGACAGGGCCCTACGAGCAGTACTTC; j_gene: TRBJ2-7; v_gene: TRBV27; abundance: -; d_gene: TRBD1
CDR3aa: CASSHYLAGVGDTQYF; CDR3nt: TGTGCCAGCAGCCACTACTTAGCGGGAGTAGGAGATACGCAGTATTTT; j_gene: TRBJ2-3; v_gene: TRBV11-2; abundance: -; d_gene: TRBD2
CDR3aa: CASSATAIAGPYNEQFF; CDR3nt: TGTGCCAGCAGCGCCACCGCCATAGCGGGCCCTTACAATGAGCAGTTCTTC; j_gene: TRBJ2-1; v_gene: TRBV7-9; abundance: -; d_gene: TRBD2
CDR3aa: CASSMVGYGYTF; CDR3nt: TGTGCCAGTAGTATGGTCGGCTATGGCTACACCTTC; j_gene: TRBJ1-2; v_gene: TRBV19; abundance: -; d_gene: -
CDR3aa: CASSPLTSGSTDTQYF; CDR3nt: TGTGCCAGCAGCCCCCTGACTAGCGGGAGCACAGATACGCAGTATTTT; j_gene: TRBJ2-3; v_gene: TRBV7-6; abundance: -; d_gene: TRBD2
CDR3aa: CASSSVSGSHDYEQYF; CDR3nt: TGTGCCAGCAGCTCTGTAAGCGGGAGTCACGACTACGAGCAGTACTTC; j_gene: TRBJ2-7; v_gene: TRBV7-6; abundance: once; d_gene: TRBD2
CDR3aa: CASSPTGVVEKLFF; CDR3nt: TGTGCCAGCAGCCCTACAGGGGTTGTTGAAAAACTGTTTTTT; j_gene: TRBJ1-4; v_gene: TRBV7-9; abundance: -; d_gene: TRBD1
CDR3aa: CASSTRLAARRETQYF; CDR3nt: TGTGCCAGCAGCACCCGACTAGCAGCCCGAAGGGAGACCCAGTACTTC; j_gene: TRBJ2-5; v_gene: TRBV28; abundance: -; d_gene: TRBD2
CDR3aa: CASSPLPRVSTDTQYF; CDR3nt: TGTGCCAGCAGCCCCTTGCCCCGGGTAAGCACAGATACGCAGTATTTT; j_gene: TRBJ2-3; v_gene: TRBV9; abundance: -; d_gene: -
CDR3aa: CASSEFPVNTEAFF; CDR3nt: TGTGCCAGCAGTGAATTTCCAGTCAACACTGAAGCTTTCTTT; j_gene: TRBJ1-1; v_gene: TRBV6-1; abundance: -; d_gene: -
CDR3aa: CASSSLLREPGAEQYF; CDR3nt: TGTGCCAGCAGTTCCCTCTTGAGGGAACCCGGGGCTGAGCAGTACTTC; j_gene: TRBJ2-7; v_gene: TRBV7-9; abundance: few; d_gene: -
CDR3aa: CASSLGRLGVDNEQFF; CDR3nt: TGTGCCAGCAGCTTAGGTCGGCTAGGAGTGGACAATGAGCAGTTCTTC; j_gene: TRBJ2-1; v_gene: TRBV11-3; abundance: -; d_gene: -
CDR3aa: CASSPSMVTSVYNEQFF; CDR3nt: TGTGCCAGCAGCCCTTCTATGGTGACTAGCGTCTACAATGAGCAGTTCTTC; j_gene: TRBJ2-1; v_gene: TRBV7-6; abundance: -; d_gene: TRBD2
CDR3aa: CASSISFTTGPQPQHF; CDR3nt: TGTGCCAGTAGTATCTCGTTTACGACAGGGCCTCAGCCCCAGCATTTT; j_gene: TRBJ1-5; v_gene: TRBV19; abundance: -; d_gene: TRBD1
CDR3aa: CAISELGNEQFF; CDR3nt: TGTGCCATCAGTGAGCTGGGAAATGAGCAGTTCTTC; j_gene: TRBJ2-1; v_gene: TRBV10-3; abundance: -; d_gene: -
CDR3aa: CASSDRLADEQFF; CDR3nt: TGTGCCAGCAGTGATAGGCTAGCAGACGAGCAGTTCTTC; j_gene: TRBJ2-1; v_gene: TRBV2; abundance: -; d_gene: -
CDR3aa: CASSLDSGLASYEQYF; CDR3nt: TGTGCCAGCAGTTTGGATAGCGGGCTGGCCTCCTACGAGCAGTACTTC; j_gene: TRBJ2-7; v_gene: TRBV28; abundance: -; d_gene: TRBD2
CDR3aa: CASTNRGGTYEQYF; CDR3nt: TGTGCCAGCACCAACAGGGGGGGGACCTACGAGCAGTACTTC; j_gene: TRBJ2-7; v_gene: TRBV7-9; abundance: -; d_gene: -
CDR3aa: CASSLGRGAFYGYTF; CDR3nt: TGTGCCAGCAGTTTAGGTAGGGGCGCTTTCTATGGCTACACCTTC; j_gene: TRBJ1-2; v_gene: TRBV28; abundance: -; d_gene: -
CDR3aa: CASSDRGITYEQYF; CDR3nt: TGTGCCAGCTCCGACAGGGGTATCACCTACGAGCAGTACTTC; j_gene: TRBJ2-7; v_gene: TRBV7-8; abundance: -; d_gene: TRBD1
CDR3aa: CASSPDGTSRYEQYF; CDR3nt: TGTGCCAGCAGTCCTGATGGGACTAGCAGGTACGAGCAGTACTTC; j_gene: TRBJ2-7; v_gene: TRBV27; abundance: -; d_gene: TRBD2
CDR3aa: CATSRETASSTDTQYF; CDR3nt: TGTGCCACCAGCAGAGAGACAGCCTCTAGCACAGATACGCAGTATTTT; j_gene: TRBJ2-3; v_gene: TRBV15; abundance: -; d_gene: -
CDR3aa: CASSFQGTGADEQFF; CDR3nt: TGTGCCAGCAGTTTCCAGGGGACAGGGGCGGATGAGCAGTTCTTC; j_gene: TRBJ2-1; v_gene: TRBV27; abundance: -; d_gene: TRBD1
CDR3aa: CASSSYNEVGGPYEQYF; CDR3nt: TGTGCCAGCAGCTCCTATAACGAGGTGGGAGGGCCGTACGAGCAGTACTTC; j_gene: TRBJ2-7; v_gene: TRBV11-2; abundance: -; d_gene: TRBD2
CDR3aa: CASSLGLGGALEKLFF; CDR3nt: TGTGCCAGCAGCTTAGGCCTTGGGGGGGCTTTAGAAAAACTGTTTTTT; j_gene: TRBJ1-4; v_gene: TRBV13; abundance: few; d_gene: -
CDR3aa: CASSVEDWGAEKLFF; CDR3nt: TGTGCCAGCAGCGTAGAAGACTGGGGCGCGGAAAAACTGTTTTTT; j_gene: TRBJ1-4; v_gene: TRBV9; abundance: -; d_gene: -
CDR3aa: CSVGIFGSLSYEQYF; CDR3nt: TGCAGCGTTGGCATCTTCGGGAGTCTTTCCTACGAGCAGTACTTC; j_gene: TRBJ2-7; v_gene: TRBV29-1; abundance: -; d_gene: -
CDR3aa: CASSPMDRLGQPQHF; CDR3nt: TGTGCCAGCAGCCCGATGGACAGGTTGGGTCAGCCCCAGCATTTT; j_gene: TRBJ1-5; v_gene: TRBV27; abundance: -; d_gene: TRBD1
CDR3aa: CSAAGEGAGEQYF; CDR3nt: TGCAGCGCGGCCGGGGAGGGCGCGGGCGAGCAGTACTTC; j_gene: TRBJ2-7; v_gene: TRBV29-1; abundance: -; d_gene: TRBD2
CDR3aa: CASSLKQGANEKLFF; CDR3nt: TGCGCCAGCAGCTTGAAACAGGGGGCGAATGAAAAACTGTTTTTT; j_gene: TRBJ1-4; v_gene: TRBV5-1; abundance: -; d_gene: TRBD1
CDR3aa: CASSPQGRNTEAFF; CDR3nt: TGTGCCAGCAGCCCTCAGGGGAGGAACACTGAAGCTTTCTTT; j_gene: TRBJ1-1; v_gene: TRBV13; abundance: -; d_gene: -
CDR3aa: CASSQWTSGIYNEQFF; CDR3nt: TGCGCCAGCAGCCAATGGACTAGCGGGATTTACAATGAGCAGTTCTTC; j_gene: TRBJ2-1; v_gene: TRBV4-3; abundance: -; d_gene: TRBD2
CDR3aa: CAGDMNTGELFF; CDR3nt: TGTGCCGGTGACATGAACACCGGGGAGCTGTTTTTT; j_gene: TRBJ2-2; v_gene: TRBV7-9; abundance: -; d_gene: -
CDR3aa: CASSVGWGPAYEQYF; CDR3nt: TGTGCCAGCAGCGTAGGATGGGGGCCCGCCTACGAGCAGTACTTC; j_gene: TRBJ2-7; v_gene: TRBV9; abundance: -; d_gene: -
CDR3aa: CATSRVGRRYEQYF; CDR3nt: TGTGCCACCAGCAGAGTCGGGAGGCGGTACGAGCAGTACTTC; j_gene: TRBJ2-7; v_gene: TRBV15; abundance: -; d_gene: TRBD2
CDR3aa: CASSAGSYEQYF; CDR3nt: TGTGCCAGCAGTGCCGGCTCCTACGAGCAGTACTTC; j_gene: TRBJ2-7; v_gene: TRBV25-1; abundance: once; d_gene: -